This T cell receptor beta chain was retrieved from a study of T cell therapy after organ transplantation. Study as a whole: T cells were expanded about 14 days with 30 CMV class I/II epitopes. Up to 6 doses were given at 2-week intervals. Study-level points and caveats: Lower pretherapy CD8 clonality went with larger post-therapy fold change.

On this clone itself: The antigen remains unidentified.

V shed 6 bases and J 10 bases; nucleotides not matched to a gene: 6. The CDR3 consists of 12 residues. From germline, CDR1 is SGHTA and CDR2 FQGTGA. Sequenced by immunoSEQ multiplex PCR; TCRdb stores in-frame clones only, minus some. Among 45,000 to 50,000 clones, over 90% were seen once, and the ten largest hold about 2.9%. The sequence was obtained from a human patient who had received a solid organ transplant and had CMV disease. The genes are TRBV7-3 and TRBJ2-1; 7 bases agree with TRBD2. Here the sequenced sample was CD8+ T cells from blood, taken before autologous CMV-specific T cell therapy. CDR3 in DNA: TGTGCCAGCAGTTCTGAGGGAGGGGAGCAGTTCTTC. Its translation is CASSSEGGEQFF. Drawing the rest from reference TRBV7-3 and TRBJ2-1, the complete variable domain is GAGVSQTPSNKVTEKGKYVELRCDPISGHTALYWYRQSLGQGPEFLIYFQGTGAADDSGLPNDRFFAVRPEGSVSTLKIQRTERGDSAVYLCASSSEGGEQFFGPGTRLTVL.